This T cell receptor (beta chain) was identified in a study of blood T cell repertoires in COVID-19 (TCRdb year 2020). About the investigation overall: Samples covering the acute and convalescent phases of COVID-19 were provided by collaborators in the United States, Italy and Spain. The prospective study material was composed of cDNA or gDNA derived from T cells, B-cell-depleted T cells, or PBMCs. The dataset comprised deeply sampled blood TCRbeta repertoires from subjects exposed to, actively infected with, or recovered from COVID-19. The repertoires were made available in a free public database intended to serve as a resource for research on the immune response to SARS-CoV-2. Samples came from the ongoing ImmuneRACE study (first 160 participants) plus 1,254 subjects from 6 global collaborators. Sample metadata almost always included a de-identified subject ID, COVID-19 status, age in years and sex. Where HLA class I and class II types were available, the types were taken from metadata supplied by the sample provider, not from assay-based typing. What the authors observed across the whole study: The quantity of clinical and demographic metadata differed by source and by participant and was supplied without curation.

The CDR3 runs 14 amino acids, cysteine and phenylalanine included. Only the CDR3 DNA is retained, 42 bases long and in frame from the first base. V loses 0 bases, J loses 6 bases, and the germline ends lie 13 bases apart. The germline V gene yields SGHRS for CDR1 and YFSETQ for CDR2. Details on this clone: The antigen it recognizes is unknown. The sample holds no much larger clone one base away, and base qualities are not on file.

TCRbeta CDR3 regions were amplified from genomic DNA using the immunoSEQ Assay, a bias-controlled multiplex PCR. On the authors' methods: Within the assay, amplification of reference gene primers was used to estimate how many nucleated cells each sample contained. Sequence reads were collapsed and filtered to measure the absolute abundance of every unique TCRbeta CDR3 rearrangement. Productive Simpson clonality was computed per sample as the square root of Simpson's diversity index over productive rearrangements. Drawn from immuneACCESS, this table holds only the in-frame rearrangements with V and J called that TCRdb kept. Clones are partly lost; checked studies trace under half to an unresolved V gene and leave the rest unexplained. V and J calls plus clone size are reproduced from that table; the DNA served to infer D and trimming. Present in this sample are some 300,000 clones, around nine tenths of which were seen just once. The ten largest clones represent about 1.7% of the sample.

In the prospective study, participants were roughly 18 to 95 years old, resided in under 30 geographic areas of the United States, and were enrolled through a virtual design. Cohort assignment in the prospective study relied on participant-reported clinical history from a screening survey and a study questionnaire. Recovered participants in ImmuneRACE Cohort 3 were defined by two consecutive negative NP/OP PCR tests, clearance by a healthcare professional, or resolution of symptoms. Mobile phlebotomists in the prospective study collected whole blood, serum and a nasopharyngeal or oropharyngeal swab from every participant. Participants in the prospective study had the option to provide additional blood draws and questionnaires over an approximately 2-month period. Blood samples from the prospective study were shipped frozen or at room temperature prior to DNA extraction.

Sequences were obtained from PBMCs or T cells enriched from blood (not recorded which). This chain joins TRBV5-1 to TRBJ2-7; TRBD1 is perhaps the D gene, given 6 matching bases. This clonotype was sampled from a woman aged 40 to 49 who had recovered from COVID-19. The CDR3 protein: CASSLVGIRGEQYF. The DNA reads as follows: TGCGCCAGCAGCTTGGTGGGGATCAGGGGCGAGCAGTACTTC.